This is a list of T cell receptor beta chains from one sample in a study of long-term antiretroviral therapy in people with HIV. Some clones are missing from TCRdb's copy, which holds only in-frame ones; the method was immunoSEQ multiplex PCR. The sample consists of 13,000 to 15,000 clones, about 80% of them appearing once. The starting material was unsorted PBMCs, obtained 1.3 years before starting antiretroviral therapy. These TCRs come from a middle-aged man with HIV. CDR3s include the opening cysteine and the closing phenylalanine or tryptophan. D genes are given only for firm matches. Rows may omit the clone size; those that give it use once, few, many or a size class.

D: NA
length: 13
size: NA
V: TRBV19
J: TRBJ1-1
CDR3: CASSGQAGTEAFF
DNA: TGTGCCAGTAGTGGGCAGGCGGGGACTGAAGCTTTCTTT

D: NA
length: 16
size: NA
V: TRBV28
J: TRBJ1-4
CDR3: CASSSIGGGMDEKLFF
DNA: TGTGCCAGCAGTTCCATCGGGGGCGGGATGGATGAAAAACTGTTTTTT

D: NA
length: 18
size: NA
V: TRBV27
J: TRBJ2-5
CDR3: CASSPRWFAEGGQETQYF
DNA: TGTGCCAGCAGTCCCCGATGGTTTGCAGAGGGCGGCCAAGAGACCCAGTACTTC

D: NA
length: 15
size: medium-sized
V: TRBV19
J: TRBJ2-7
CDR3: CASSIYSGVMNEQYF
DNA: TGTGCCAGTAGTATATATTCGGGGGTGATGAACGAGCAGTACTTC

D: TRBD1
length: 14
size: few
V: TRBV5-1
J: TRBJ2-7
CDR3: CASSLGQGATEQYF
DNA: TGCGCCAGCAGCCTGGGACAGGGGGCGACCGAGCAGTACTTC

D: NA
length: 15
size: few
V: TRBV2
J: TRBJ2-7
CDR3: CASSERSGTSYEQYF
DNA: TGTGCCAGCAGTGAGAGATCAGGGACTTCCTACGAGCAGTACTTC

D: NA
length: 13
size: NA
V: TRBV6-6
J: TRBJ1-1
CDR3: CASSYSLGTEAFF
DNA: TGTGCCAGCAGTTATTCTCTAGGCACTGAAGCTTTCTTT

D: TRBD2
length: 15
size: NA
V: TRBV5-1
J: TRBJ2-1
CDR3: CASSLLAESYNEQFF
DNA: TGCGCCAGCAGCCTACTAGCGGAGTCCTACAATGAGCAGTTCTTC

D: NA
length: 13
size: NA
V: TRBV6-5
J: TRBJ2-2
CDR3: CASSYSRIGELFF
DNA: TGTGCCAGCAGTTACTCGAGGATCGGGGAGCTGTTTTTT

D: TRBD1
length: 16
size: few
V: TRBV18
J: TRBJ1-1
CDR3: CASSPPGGQGDTEAFF
DNA: TGTGCCAGCTCACCACCCGGGGGACAGGGGGACACTGAAGCTTTCTTT

D: TRBD1
length: 13
size: NA
V: TRBV25-1
J: TRBJ2-7
CDR3: CASIGTESYEQYF
DNA: TGTGCCAGCATCGGGACAGAGTCCTACGAGCAGTACTTC

D: NA
length: 13
size: NA
V: TRBV25-1
J: TRBJ1-1
CDR3: CASSLGPNTEAFF
DNA: TGTGCCAGCAGTTTAGGGCCGAACACTGAAGCTTTCTTT

D: NA
length: 14
size: NA
V: TRBV19
J: TRBJ1-5
CDR3: CASSIQDSYQPQHF
DNA: TGTGCCAGTAGTATCCAAGACAGCTATCAGCCCCAGCATTTT

D: TRBD1
length: 16
size: NA
V: TRBV5-4
J: TRBJ2-2
CDR3: CASSSPQGLGTGELFF
DNA: TGTGCCAGCAGCTCCCCACAGGGGTTAGGGACCGGGGAGCTGTTTTTT

D: NA
length: 15
size: few
V: TRBV9
J: TRBJ1-6
CDR3: CASSPDPGGNSPLHF
DNA: TGTGCCAGCAGCCCGGACCCCGGAGGCAATTCACCCCTCCACTTT

D: TRBD1
length: 15
size: once
V: TRBV5-4
J: TRBJ2-7
CDR3: CASILDRGDSYEQYF
DNA: TGTGCCAGCATCCTGGACAGGGGCGACTCCTACGAGCAGTACTTC

D: NA
length: 12
size: NA
V: TRBV27
J: TRBJ2-7
CDR3: CASREGSYKQYF
DNA: TGTGCCAGCAGAGAGGGGTCCTACAAGCAGTACTTC

D: NA
length: 15
size: NA
V: TRBV5-1
J: TRBJ2-4
CDR3: CASSLGTPAKNIQYF
DNA: TGCGCCAGCAGCCTCGGGACGCCTGCCAAAAACATTCAGTACTTC

D: NA
length: 12
size: NA
V: TRBV4-2
J: TRBJ1-2
CDR3: CASSQDVRGYTF
DNA: TGTGCCAGCAGCCAAGATGTACGTGGCTACACCTTC

D: TRBD1
length: 15
size: NA
V: TRBV30
J: TRBJ2-7
CDR3: CAWSVPGQVRDEQYF
DNA: TGTGCCTGGAGTGTACCCGGACAGGTGCGGGACGAGCAGTACTTC

D: TRBD1
length: 15
size: once
V: TRBV27
J: TRBJ2-1
CDR3: CASSPGQGPYNEQFF
DNA: TGTGCCAGCAGCCCCGGACAGGGGCCCTACAATGAGCAGTTCTTC

D: NA
length: 14
size: NA
V: TRBV7-2
J: TRBJ1-2
CDR3: CASSLRNSPRGYTF
DNA: TGTGCCAGCAGCTTAAGGAACTCTCCACGGGGCTACACCTTC

D: TRBD2
length: 17
size: NA
V: TRBV7-8
J: TRBJ2-3
CDR3: CASSLTGRTSGTDTQYF
DNA: TGTGCCAGCAGCCTTACCGGTAGAACTAGCGGCACAGATACGCAGTATTTT

D: NA
length: 16
size: NA
V: TRBV5-5
J: TRBJ2-2
CDR3: CASSFSAYTYTGELFF
DNA: TGTGCCAGCAGCTTCTCGGCTTATACCTACACCGGGGAGCTGTTTTTT

D: TRBD1
length: 14
size: NA
V: TRBV4-1
J: TRBJ2-5
CDR3: CASSPGTGSETQYF
DNA: TGCGCCAGCAGCCCCGGGACAGGGTCAGAGACCCAGTACTTC

D: NA
length: 15
size: NA
V: TRBV5-1
J: TRBJ1-6
CDR3: CASSLGVTYNSPLHF
DNA: TGCGCCAGCAGCTTGGGGGTAACCTATAATTCACCCCTCCACTTT

D: NA
length: 14
size: NA
V: TRBV10-3
J: TRBJ1-1
CDR3: CAISGPGANTEAFF
DNA: TGTGCCATCAGTGGTCCAGGGGCGAACACTGAAGCTTTCTTT

D: NA
length: 17
size: NA
V: TRBV7-9
J: TRBJ1-4
CDR3: CASSIERGASTNEKLFF
DNA: TGTGCCAGCAGCATCGAGAGGGGCGCGTCAACTAATGAAAAACTGTTTTTT

D: NA
length: 14
size: NA
V: TRBV6-6
J: TRBJ1-4
CDR3: CASSYVGSNEKLFF
DNA: TGTGCCAGCAGTTACGTGGGGTCGAATGAAAAACTGTTTTTT

D: TRBD2
length: 15
size: NA
V: TRBV7-2
J: TRBJ2-3
CDR3: CASSPDGGGTDTQYF
DNA: TGTGCCAGCAGCCCGGACGGGGGGGGCACAGATACGCAGTATTTT

D: NA
length: 15
size: NA
V: TRBV19
J: TRBJ2-7
CDR3: CASSILRGSSYEQYF
DNA: TGTGCCAGTAGTATCTTGCGGGGAAGCTCCTACGAGCAGTACTTC

D: NA
length: 13
size: few
V: TRBV5-1
J: TRBJ2-3
CDR3: CASRTTGADTQYF
DNA: TGCGCCAGCAGGACCACGGGCGCAGATACGCAGTATTTT

D: TRBD2
length: 13
size: NA
V: TRBV2
J: TRBJ2-2
CDR3: CASRLAGVGELFF
DNA: TGTGCCAGCAGACTAGCGGGGGTCGGGGAGCTGTTTTTT

D: NA
length: 12
size: once
V: TRBV25-1
J: TRBJ1-2
CDR3: CASSNSYYGYTF
DNA: TGTGCCAGCAGCAACAGTTACTATGGCTACACCTTC

D: NA
length: 14
size: NA
V: TRBV5-1
J: TRBJ2-3
CDR3: CASSLGGDSDTQYF
DNA: TGCGCCAGCAGCTTGGGGGGGGACTCAGATACGCAGTATTTT

D: NA
length: 17
size: NA
V: TRBV7-9
J: TRBJ1-1
CDR3: CASSPLSGRGMNTEAFF
DNA: TGTGCCAGCAGCCCCCTGTCGGGAAGGGGGATGAACACTGAAGCTTTCTTT

D: NA
length: 13
size: NA
V: TRBV27
J: TRBJ1-5
CDR3: CASSSAGNQPQHF
DNA: TGTGCCAGCAGTTCCGCAGGGAATCAGCCCCAGCATTTT

D: NA
length: 13
size: NA
V: TRBV29-1
J: TRBJ2-7
CDR3: CSALGSNSYEQYF
DNA: TGCAGCGCCCTCGGGTCCAACTCCTACGAGCAGTACTTC

D: NA
length: 14
size: NA
V: TRBV27
J: TRBJ1-1
CDR3: CASSSHEGYTEAFF
DNA: TGTGCCAGCAGTTCCCATGAGGGGTACACTGAAGCTTTCTTT

D: NA
length: 13
size: NA
V: TRBV13
J: TRBJ1-6
CDR3: CASSLGSNSPLHF
DNA: TGTGCCAGCAGCTTAGGGAGCAATTCACCCCTCCACTTT

D: NA
length: 12
size: few
V: TRBV5-6
J: TRBJ1-6
CDR3: CASSFRNSPLHF
DNA: TGTGCCAGCAGCTTCCGGAATTCACCCCTCCACTTT

D: TRBD1
length: 16
size: NA
V: TRBV5-6
J: TRBJ2-2
CDR3: CASSSRRGIFTGELFF
DNA: TGTGCCAGCAGCTCCCGCAGGGGGATATTCACCGGGGAGCTGTTTTTT

D: NA
length: 13
size: medium-sized
V: TRBV10-2
J: TRBJ2-7
CDR3: CASSKGISYEQYF
DNA: TGCGCCAGCAGTAAGGGGATCTCCTACGAGCAGTACTTC

D: TRBD1
length: 12
size: NA
V: TRBV2
J: TRBJ2-7
CDR3: CASGTGGGEQYF
DNA: TGTGCCAGCGGGACAGGGGGCGGCGAGCAGTACTTC

D: NA
length: 16
size: few
V: TRBV5-1
J: TRBJ2-1
CDR3: CASSLGSSNIGNEQFF
DNA: TGCGCCAGCAGCTTGGGTTCCTCCAACATTGGCAATGAGCAGTTCTTC

D: NA
length: 13
size: NA
V: TRBV11-2
J: TRBJ2-5
CDR3: CASGSGGWGTQYF
DNA: TGTGCCAGCGGTTCAGGCGGTTGGGGGACCCAGTACTTC

D: TRBD2
length: 15
size: NA
V: TRBV2
J: TRBJ2-1
CDR3: CASTSGGPTYNEQFF
DNA: TGTGCCAGCACTAGCGGGGGACCTACCTACAATGAGCAGTTCTTC

D: NA
length: 18
size: once
V: TRBV5-1
J: TRBJ2-3
CDR3: CASSLSPRQDTSTDTQYF
DNA: TGCGCCAGCAGCTTGTCCCCGCGACAGGACACTAGCACAGATACGCAGTATTTT

D: NA
length: 13
size: NA
V: TRBV6-5
J: TRBJ1-2
CDR3: CASSYQGHYGYTF
DNA: TGTGCCAGCAGTTACCAGGGGCACTATGGCTACACCTTC

D: NA
length: 14
size: NA
V: TRBV5-6
J: TRBJ1-4
CDR3: CASSVRPTNEKLFF
DNA: TGTGCCAGCAGCGTGAGGCCTACTAATGAAAAACTGTTTTTT

D: NA
length: 13
size: NA
V: TRBV30
J: TRBJ1-2
CDR3: CAWRRTALYGYTF
DNA: TGTGCCTGGAGGAGGACAGCTTTGTATGGCTACACCTTC

D: NA
length: 15
size: NA
V: TRBV19
J: TRBJ1-4
CDR3: CASSMMQQGFEKLFF
DNA: TGTGCCAGTAGTATGATGCAACAGGGATTTGAAAAACTGTTTTTT

D: NA
length: 14
size: NA
V: TRBV5-4
J: TRBJ1-1
CDR3: CASTPREGFSEAFF
DNA: TGTGCCAGCACCCCCCGGGAGGGTTTCTCTGAAGCTTTCTTT

D: NA
length: 14
size: NA
V: TRBV19
J: TRBJ1-3
CDR3: CASSPGTYGNTIYF
DNA: TGTGCCAGTAGTCCTGGGACGTATGGAAACACCATATATTTT

D: NA
length: 16
size: few
V: TRBV5-1
J: TRBJ1-1
CDR3: CASSSVRRQGGTEAFF
DNA: TGCGCCAGCAGCTCTGTTAGGCGGCAGGGAGGCACTGAAGCTTTCTTT

D: NA
length: 16
size: NA
V: TRBV5-1
J: TRBJ1-5
CDR3: CASSLGPGGLNQPQHF
DNA: TGCGCCAGCAGCTTGGGCCCGGGAGGCCTGAATCAGCCCCAGCATTTT

D: NA
length: 15
size: NA
V: TRBV7-2
J: TRBJ1-1
CDR3: CASSFIGGMNTEAFF
DNA: TGTGCCAGCAGCTTCATAGGGGGAATGAACACTGAAGCTTTCTTT

D: NA
length: 13
size: NA
V: TRBV7-9
J: TRBJ1-4
CDR3: CASSPRDYEKLFF
DNA: TGTGCCAGCAGCCCACGGGATTACGAAAAACTGTTTTTT

D: TRBD1
length: 14
size: NA
V: TRBV5-1
J: TRBJ1-4
CDR3: CASSSGTGAEKLFF
DNA: TGCGCCAGCAGCTCCGGGACAGGGGCTGAAAAACTGTTTTTT